This T cell receptor beta chain stems from a study of response to subunit inactivated influenza vaccine. TCRdb ran MiXCR on the RT-PCR reads and lists one entry per CDR3 protein. The table lists a few hundred thousand distinct CDR3 sequences, over 20% of them singletons, with around a tenth in the top ten. This CDR3 is built from 13 residues. Per germline, CDR1 DFQATT and CDR2 SNEGSKA (reference sequence). Deletions cut 5 bases from V and 6 bases from J, with 16 bases between. Sequenced material: PBMCs from blood, taken less than 22 months after vaccination. The chain is built from TRBV20-1 and TRBJ1-2, with D possibly TRBD1 on 5 matching bases. The TCR comes from a man aged 50-75 years who received an inactivated influenza vaccine. CDR3 amino acids: CSAPDTYHHGYTF. The CDR3 bases are TGCAGTGCTCCGGACACTTATCACCATGGCTACACCTTC.